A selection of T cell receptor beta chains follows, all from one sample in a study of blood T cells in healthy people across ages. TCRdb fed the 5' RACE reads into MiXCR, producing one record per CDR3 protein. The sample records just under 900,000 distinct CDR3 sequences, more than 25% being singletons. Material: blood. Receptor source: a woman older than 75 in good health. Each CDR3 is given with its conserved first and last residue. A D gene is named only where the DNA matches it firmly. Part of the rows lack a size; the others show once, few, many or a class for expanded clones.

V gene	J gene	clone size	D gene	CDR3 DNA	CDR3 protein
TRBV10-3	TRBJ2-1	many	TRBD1	TGTGCCACCAAAGGGACAGCCTTCAAGCTTAAAGGGCAGTTCTTC	CATKGTAFKLKGQFF
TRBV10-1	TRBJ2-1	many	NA	TGCGCCAGCAGTGAGTCGGGAGGTAGCAATGAGCAGTTCTTC	CASSESGGSNEQFF
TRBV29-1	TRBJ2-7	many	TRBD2	TGCAGCGTTGAAGATCTAGCGGGGACCGGCTACGAGCAGTACTTC	CSVEDLAGTGYEQYF
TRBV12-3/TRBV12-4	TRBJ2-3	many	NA	TGTGCCAGCAGTCTGAGGTTTGGGGTCACAGATACGCAGTATTTT	CASSLRFGVTDTQYF
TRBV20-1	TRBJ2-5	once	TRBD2	TGCAGTGCTAGAGATCCTAGCGGGAGAATTGAGACCCAGTACTTC	CSARDPSGRIETQYF
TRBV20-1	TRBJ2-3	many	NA	TGCAGTGCCCCCGGGCCGCAGGGAGATACGCAGTATTTT	CSAPGPQGDTQYF
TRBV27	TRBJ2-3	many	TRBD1	TGTGCCAGCAGTCCGGGGACAGGCCCAGATACGCAGTATTTT	CASSPGTGPDTQYF
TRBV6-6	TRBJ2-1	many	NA	TGTGCCAGCAGTTATGGCGTAGACAGCTCCTACAATGAGCAGTTCTTC	CASSYGVDSSYNEQFF
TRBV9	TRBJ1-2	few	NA	TGTGCCAGCAGCGTACAGGGCAGTAAGACTAACTATGGCTACACCTTC	CASSVQGSKTNYGYTF
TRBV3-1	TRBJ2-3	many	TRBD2	TGTGCCAGCAGCCAGCAAAAACTAGCGGGGGGCGATACGCAGTATTTT	CASSQQKLAGGDTQYF
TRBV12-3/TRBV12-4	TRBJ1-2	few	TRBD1	TGTGCCAGCAGGTTCGGACAGGGGTTAGGCTACACCTTC	CASRFGQGLGYTF
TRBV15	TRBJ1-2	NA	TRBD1	TGTGCCACCAGCAGAGATCGGGCAGGGGGCTGGGGCTACACCTTC	CATSRDRAGGWGYTF
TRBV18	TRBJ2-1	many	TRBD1	TGTGCCAGCTCACCTACGCGGACAGGGGTGTTCTACAATGAGCAGTTCTTC	CASSPTRTGVFYNEQFF
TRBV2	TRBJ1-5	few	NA	TGTGCCAGCAGTGAAGGGATATGGGGCAATCAGCCCCAGCATTTT	CASSEGIWGNQPQHF
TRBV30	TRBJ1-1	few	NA	TGTGCCTGGAGTTTAGTACAGGGAAATACTGAAGCTTTCTTT	CAWSLVQGNTEAFF
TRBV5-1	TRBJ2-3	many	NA	TGCGCCAGCAGTCTTGACCGTTCGGGCAGGGATACGCAGTATTTT	CASSLDRSGRDTQYF
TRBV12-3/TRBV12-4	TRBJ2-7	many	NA	TGTGCCAGCAGTTTAGGGACAGAGACCGAGCAGTACTTC	CASSLGTETEQYF
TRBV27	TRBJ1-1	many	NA	TGTGCCAGCAGGGTTAGTGAGACTGGTGAAGCTTTCTTT	CASRVSETGEAFF
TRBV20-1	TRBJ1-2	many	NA	TGCAGTGCTAGAGATCGACTCCTAAACTATGGCTACACCTTC	CSARDRLLNYGYTF
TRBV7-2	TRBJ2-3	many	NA	TGTGCCAGCAGCTCTTACTTTACAGATACGCAGTATTTT	CASSSYFTDTQYF
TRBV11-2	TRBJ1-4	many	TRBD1	TGTGCCAGCAGCCTTAGGGGTGGTGGGACAGGCATGGATGAAAAACTGTTTTTT	CASSLRGGGTGMDEKLFF
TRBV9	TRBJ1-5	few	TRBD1	TGTGCCAGCAGCGTCACCGACAGGGTCAATCAGCCCCAGCATTTT	CASSVTDRVNQPQHF
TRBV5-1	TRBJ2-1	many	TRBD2	TGCGCCAGCAGCTTGGTCTCTAGCGGACTCAATGAGCAGTTCTTC	CASSLVSSGLNEQFF
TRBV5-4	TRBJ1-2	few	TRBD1	TGTGCCAGCAGCTTGGGGACAGGGCGATGGGGCTACACCTTC	CASSLGTGRWGYTF
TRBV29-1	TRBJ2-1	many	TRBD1	TGCAGCGTTAGGGGCCCGGACAGGGTCAATGAGCAGTTCTTC	CSVRGPDRVNEQFF
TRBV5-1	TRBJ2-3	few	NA	TGCGCCAGCAGCTTTGAACAAGATACGCAGTATTTT	CASSFEQDTQYF
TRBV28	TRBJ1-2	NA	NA	TGTGCCAGCAGTTACGGGACTGAACTCTATGGCTACACCTTC	CASSYGTELYGYTF
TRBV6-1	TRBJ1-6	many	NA	TGTGCCAGCACGGGAGGGGTTTCAATCCAAAATTCACCCCTCCACTTT	CASTGGVSIQNSPLHF
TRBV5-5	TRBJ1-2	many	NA	TGTGCCAGCAGCCGTCAGTACGCGACGGAACTGTTTAACTATGGCTACACCTTC	CASSRQYATELFNYGYTF
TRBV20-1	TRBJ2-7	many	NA	TGCAGTGCTAGAGATGCCGGGGCGGGCGAGCAGTACTTC	CSARDAGAGEQYF
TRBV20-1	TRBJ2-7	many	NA	TGCAGTGCTAGTCGCTTTCAGAGGGACGAGCAGTACTTC	CSASRFQRDEQYF
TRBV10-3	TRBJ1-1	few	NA	TGTGCCATCAGGGAAGAGGGACCGTCGAACACTGAAGCTTTCTTT	CAIREEGPSNTEAFF
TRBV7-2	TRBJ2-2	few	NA	TGTGCCGGCAGAGGGGGGCCGAACACCGGGGAGCTGTTTTTT	CAGRGGPNTGELFF
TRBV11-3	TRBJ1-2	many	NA	TGTGCCAGCAGCCCCCGGACGGCCTCGGCGGATGGTGGCTACACCTTC	CASSPRTASADGGYTF
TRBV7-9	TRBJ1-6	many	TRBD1	TGTGCCATCGACAGGGATAATTCACCCCTCCACTTT	CAIDRDNSPLHF
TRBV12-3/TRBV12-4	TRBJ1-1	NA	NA	TGTGCCAGCACGAGACAAAATTTAATGAACACTGAAGCTTTCTTT	CASTRQNLMNTEAFF
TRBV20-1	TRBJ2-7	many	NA	TGCAGTGCTAGAGATCAGACTTACGAGCAGTACTTC	CSARDQTYEQYF
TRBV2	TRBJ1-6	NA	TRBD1	TGTGCCAGCAGCGACAGGGCTTCCTATAATTCACCCCTCCACTTT	CASSDRASYNSPLHF
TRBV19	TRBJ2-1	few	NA	TGTGCCAGTAGTATCGGGCCACCCTACAATGAGCAGTTCTTC	CASSIGPPYNEQFF
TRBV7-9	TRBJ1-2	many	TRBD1	TGTGCCAGCAGCCGAGGGACAGACTATTATGGCTACACCTTC	CASSRGTDYYGYTF
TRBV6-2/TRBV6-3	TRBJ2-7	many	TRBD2	TGTGCCTCCATGATTGCGGGGGGTTCCTACGAGCAGTACTTC	CASMIAGGSYEQYF
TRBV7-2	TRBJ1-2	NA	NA	TGTGCCAGCAGCACTACAGGGTTTTCCTATGGCTACACCTTC	CASSTTGFSYGYTF
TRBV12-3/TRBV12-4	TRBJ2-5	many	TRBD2	TGTGCCAGCAGTACGGGACTAGCGGGGGAGACCCAGTACTTC	CASSTGLAGETQYF
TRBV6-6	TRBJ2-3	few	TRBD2	TGTGCCAGTCTACGCGGGGGGTACACAGATACGCAGTATTTT	CASLRGGYTDTQYF